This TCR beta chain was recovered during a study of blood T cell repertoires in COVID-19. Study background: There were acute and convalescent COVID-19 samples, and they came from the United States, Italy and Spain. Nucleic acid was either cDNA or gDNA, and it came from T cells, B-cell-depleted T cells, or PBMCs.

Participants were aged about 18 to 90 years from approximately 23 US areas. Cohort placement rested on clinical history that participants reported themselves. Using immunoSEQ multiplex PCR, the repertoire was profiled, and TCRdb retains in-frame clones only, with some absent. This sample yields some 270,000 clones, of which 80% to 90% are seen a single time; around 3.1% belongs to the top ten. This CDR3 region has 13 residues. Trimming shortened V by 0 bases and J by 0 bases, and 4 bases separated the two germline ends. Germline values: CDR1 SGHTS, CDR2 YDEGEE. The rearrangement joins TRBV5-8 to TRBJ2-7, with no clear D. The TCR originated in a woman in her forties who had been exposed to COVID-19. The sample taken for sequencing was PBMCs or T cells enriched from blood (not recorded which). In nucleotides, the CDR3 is TGTGCCAGCAGCTTGGCGGTCTCCTACGAGCAGTACTTC. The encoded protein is CASSLAVSYEQYF.